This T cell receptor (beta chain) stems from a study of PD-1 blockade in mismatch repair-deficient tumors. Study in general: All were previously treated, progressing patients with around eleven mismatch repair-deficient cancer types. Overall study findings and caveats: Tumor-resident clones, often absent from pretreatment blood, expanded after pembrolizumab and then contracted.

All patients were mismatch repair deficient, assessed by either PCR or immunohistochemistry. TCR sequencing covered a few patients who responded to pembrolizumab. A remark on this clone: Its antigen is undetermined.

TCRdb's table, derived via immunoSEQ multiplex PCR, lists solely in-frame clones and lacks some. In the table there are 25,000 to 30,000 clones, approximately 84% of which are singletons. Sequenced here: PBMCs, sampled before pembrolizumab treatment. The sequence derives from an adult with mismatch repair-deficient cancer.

This CDR3 reads CASSSPGPIYGYTF. CDR3 DNA: TGTGCCAGCAGTTCTCCAGGTCCGATCTATGGCTACACCTTC. The genes are TRBV6-6 and TRBJ1-2; D is unclear. The CDR3 totals 14 residues. Looked up from germline, CDR1 is MNHNY and CDR2 is SVGAGI (reference sequence). V lost 4 bases to trimming and J lost 4 bases, with 13 bases between them.